The table lists the clone carrying this T cell receptor (beta chain) with a few counts. Template switching supplied a universal primer site; unique molecular identifiers were carried on the cDNA. MiXCR was run by TCRdb on the 5' RACE reads, yielding one entry per CDR3 protein. The sample records some 560,000 distinct CDR3 sequences, roughly 9.5% being singletons. V was shortened by 5 bases and J by 0 bases, with 14 bases between the two germline ends. Germline V lookup: CDR1 MNHEY, CDR2 SVGAGI. The CDR3 is 16 residues long. The data derive from a study of identical twins. This sample also belongs to another study, concerning yellow fever vaccine responses in identical twins.

This TCR was recovered from a woman younger than 35 in good health. The sample was PBMCs. This sequence joins TRBV6-5 and TRBJ2-1, with D perhaps TRBD1 or TRBD2 (5 bases each). CDR3 sequence: CASSHKPGSSYNEQFF. The CDR3 DNA reads TGTGCCAGCAGTCACAAGCCAGGGAGCTCCTACAATGAGCAGTTCTTC.